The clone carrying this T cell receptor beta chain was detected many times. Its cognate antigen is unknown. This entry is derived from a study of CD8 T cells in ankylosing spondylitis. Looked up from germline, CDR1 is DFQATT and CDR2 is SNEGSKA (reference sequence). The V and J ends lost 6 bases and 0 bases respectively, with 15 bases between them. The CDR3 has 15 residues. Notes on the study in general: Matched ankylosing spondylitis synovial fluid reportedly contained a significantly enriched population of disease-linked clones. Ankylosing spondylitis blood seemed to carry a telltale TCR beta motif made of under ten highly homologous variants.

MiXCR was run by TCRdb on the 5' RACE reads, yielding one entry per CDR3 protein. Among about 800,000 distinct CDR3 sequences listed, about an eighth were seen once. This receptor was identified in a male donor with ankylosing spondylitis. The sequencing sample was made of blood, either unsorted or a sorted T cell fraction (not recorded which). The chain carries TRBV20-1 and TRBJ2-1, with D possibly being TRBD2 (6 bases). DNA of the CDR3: TGCAGTGCGGGACTCGGAGGGAGCTCCTACAATGAGCAGTTCTTC. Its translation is CSAGLGGSSYNEQFF.